The 25 T cell receptor beta chains in this list originate from one sample, sequenced in a study of molecular identifiers for immune sequencing clone quantification. TCRdb passed the PCR reads through MiXCR, listing each CDR3 protein once. This table holds about half a million distinct CDR3 sequences, about a quarter found once. The specimen sequenced was naive CD8+ T cells from blood, with Jurkat cell RNA spiked in. Subset indicated: FACS-sorted CD8+CD4-CCR7+CD45RA+ naive T cells. Every receptor here comes from a human donor in good health. Some libraries in this study had Jurkat cell RNA spiked in.

The V call is TRBV6-2 or TRBV6-3, the J call TRBJ1-2; possible D gene TRBD1, 5 bases. The CDR3 spans 14 residues. The ends were cut back, 2 bases at V and 5 bases at J, with 12 bases in the middle. Looked up from germline, CDR1 is MNHEY and CDR2 is SVGEGT. The CDR3 sequence is CASSYPPGGYGYTF. DNA for the CDR3: TGTGCCAGCAGTTACCCCCCGGGGGGTTATGGCTACACCTTC.

The chain has TRBV4-1 and TRBJ2-3; 9 bases match TRBD2. The CDR3 runs 16 residues. The J segment lost 4 bases and the V segment lost 0 bases, leaving 5 bases of the junction unmatched. Germline CDR1 is MGHRA and CDR2 is YSYEKL. CDR3 sequence: CASSQEGLAFADTQYF. In DNA form, the CDR3 reads TGCGCCAGCAGCCAAGAGGGACTAGCATTCGCAGATACGCAGTATTTT.

This clonotype has at least ten counts. The rearrangement uses TRBV5-5 and TRBJ1-1; D gene ambiguous. Trimming left V 4 bases short and J 5 bases short, with 12 bases between. CDR3 length: 13 amino acids. From germline, CDR1 is SGHKS and CDR2 YYEKEE (reference sequence). CDR3 nucleotide sequence: TGTGCCAGCAGCCCTTTGAGTCGGACTGAAGCTTTCTTT. Encoded protein: CASSPLSRTEAFF. Filled out from reference TRBV5-5 and TRBJ1-1, the complete variable domain reads DAGVTQSPTHLIKTRGQQVTLRCSPISGHKSVSWYQQVLGQGPQFIFQYYEKEERGRGNFPDRFSARQFPNYSSELNVNALLLGDSALYLCASSPLSRTEAFFGQGTRLTVV.

The genes are TRBV28 and TRBJ2-7; D uncertain. Germline CDR1 reads MDHEN; CDR2 reads SYDVKM. The CDR3 totals 15 residues. V was clipped by 3 bases and J by 1 base, with 13 bases between them. Here the CDR3 reads CASSFESPVSYEQYF. The CDR3, as DNA: TGTGCCAGCAGTTTTGAGAGCCCTGTTTCCTACGAGCAGTACTTC.

Notes on this clonotype: A read error may account for a junction end that differs from germline. CDR3 in amino acids: CAGSLSRTNTEAFF. The CDR3 DNA is TGTGCCGGCAGTCTTAGCAGGACTAACACTGAAGCTTTCTTT. The chain recombines TRBV12-3 or TRBV12-4 with TRBJ1-1; no clear D gene. The CDR3 loop spans 14 amino acids.

The CDR3 nucleotides are TGCGCCAGCAGTCCGCCCGGGGGGCGCCCCCACGAGCAGTACTTC. Its translation: CASSPPGGRPHEQYF. The V and J genes are TRBV4-3 and TRBJ2-7, with D perhaps TRBD2 (7 bases). V was pared by 6 bases and J by 5 bases, with 20 bases between. The length of the CDR3 is 15 residues. Germline values: CDR1 LGHNA, CDR2 YSLEER.

In this sample, this clonotype turned up many times. V and J are TRBV7-8 and TRBJ1-1; D not resolved. V dropped 1 base and J dropped 11 bases, with 11 bases sitting between them. The CDR3 totals 12 residues. Per germline, CDR1 SGHVS and CDR2 FQNEAQ. The CDR3, as DNA: TGTGCCAGCAGCTTAGGTGAGGGATTGGCTTTCTTT. As protein: CASSLGEGLAFF.

V gene TRBV19 combines with J gene TRBJ1-4; no firm D call. The V and J ends lost 3 bases and 0 bases respectively, with 8 bases between them. Per the germline V gene, CDR1 is LNHDA and CDR2 is SQIVND (reference sequence). The CDR3 length is 15 residues. The CDR3 loop reads CASSMFSPTNEKLFF. The CDR3 DNA follows: TGTGCCAGTAGTATGTTCAGCCCAACTAATGAAAAACTGTTTTTT.

In this sample, this clonotype turned up a few times. The chain recombines TRBV6-1 with TRBJ2-3; D gene ambiguous. Germline V lookup: CDR1 MNHNS, CDR2 SASEGT. CDR3 size: 16 residues. Trimming took 1 base from V and 2 from J, leaving 13 bases between them. CDR3: CASSEVMGWSTDTQYF. CDR3 sequence (DNA): TGTGCCAGCAGTGAAGTTATGGGGTGGTCCACAGATACGCAGTATTTT.

The chain employs TRBV21-1 and TRBJ2-2; the table assigns TRBD1, which was not confirmed against the DNA. TRBV21-1 corresponds to a pseudogene. The CDR3 extends over 16 amino acids. CDR3: CASSNRGSRFSGELFF. CDR3 coding DNA: TGTGCCAGCAGCAACAGGGGGTCAAGGTTTTCCGGGGAGCTGTTTTTT.

This clonotype has only a few counts. The chain has TRBV27 and TRBJ2-3, with 9 nucleotides matching TRBD2. The length of the CDR3 is 16 residues. V trimming: 0 bases; J trimming: 4 bases; junction bases outside the gene matches: 5. Germline V gene lookup returns CDR1 MNHEY and CDR2 SMNVEV (reference sequence). The DNA of the CDR3 is TGTGCCAGCAGTTTATCGAGTAGCGGGAGTTCAGATACGCAGTATTTT. This gives the protein CASSLSSSGSSDTQYF.

This clonotype was seen a handful of times. This rearrangement joins TRBV20-1 to TRBJ1-1; D not resolved. This CDR3 contains 13 residues. Germline V gives CDR1 DFQATT, CDR2 SNEGSKA (reference sequence). Trimming cost V 0 bases and J 7 bases, with 12 bases left between them. Here the CDR3 reads CSARDSTEYEAFF. Here the CDR3 DNA reads TGCAGTGCTAGAGATTCCACAGAATATGAAGCTTTCTTT.

This clonotype was recorded many times. The chain carries TRBV5-1 and TRBJ2-3; weak D call: TRBD1 (5 bases). Trimming removed 4 bases at V and 6 bases at J, with 6 bases between. The CDR3 contains 11 residues. Germline CDR1 and CDR2: SGHRS and YFSETQ. The CDR3 region is CASSHRDTQYF. The DNA of the CDR3 is TGCGCCAGCAGCCACAGGGATACGCAGTATTTT.

This clonotype was observed at least ten times. The chain uses TRBV6-2 or TRBV6-3 and TRBJ2-7; either TRBD1 or TRBD2 may supply D (5 bases each). Deletions cut 2 bases from V and 3 bases from J, with 11 bases between. The CDR3 totals 14 residues. The germline gives CDR1 MNHEY, CDR2 SVGEGT. CDR3 DNA: TGTGCCAGCAGTTACGAGTCTGGGGGCTACGAGCAGTACTTC. Amino acids: CASSYESGGYEQYF.

This chain uses TRBV7-9 with TRBJ1-4; 9 bases map to TRBD1. V trimming: 10 bases; J trimming: 6 bases; junction bases outside the gene matches: 6. Germline CDR1 and CDR2: SEHNR and FQNEAQ (reference sequence). This CDR3 comprises 13 residues. The CDR3 loop reads CATPGQGYEKLFF. The CDR3 coding sequence is TGTGCCACCCCCGGACAGGGGTATGAAAAACTGTTTTTT.

Concerning this clonotype itself: A much more abundant neighbour one base away suggests this may be a read error. The missing conserved phenylalanine or tryptophan at the end of this CDR3 makes a read error likely. The rearrangement uses TRBV5-4 and TRBJ2-3, with TRBD2 identical over 9 bases. Trimming took 4 bases from V and 6 from J; bases not matched to a gene: 12. Looked up from germline, CDR1 is SGHNT and CDR2 is YYREEE (reference sequence). The CDR3 length is 16 residues. CDR3 residues: CASSQSGRGLADTQYL. The CDR3 nucleotides read TGTGCCAGCAGCCAATCCGGTCGAGGACTAGCGGATACGCAGTATCTT.

This chain connects TRBV27 to TRBJ2-5, with D possibly being TRBD2 (6 bases). V was trimmed by 9 bases and J by 2 bases, leaving 22 bases between them. The length of the CDR3 is 16 residues. CDR1 and CDR2 (germline): MNHEY, SMNVEV (reference sequence). The CDR3: CASRPGESAYQETQYF. Written as DNA, the CDR3 is TGTGCCAGTCGCCCGGGGGAGAGTGCGTATCAAGAGACCCAGTACTTC.

This clonotype was counted only a few times. V usage is TRBV6-2 or TRBV6-3 and J usage is TRBJ1-4; D gene unclear. V gave up 0 bases and J gave up 14 bases, with 16 bases separating them. This CDR3 comprises 14 residues. Germline CDR1 is MNHEY and CDR2 is SVGEGT. CDR3 nucleotide sequence: TGTGCCAGCAGTTACTCATTCGGGGATTGGAGGCTGTTTTTT. Amino acid sequence: CASSYSFGDWRLFF.

This clonotype was detected a few times. This chain joins TRBV11-2 and TRBJ2-3, with 7 bases fitting TRBD2. The junction had 7 bases not matched to a gene; V was cut back by 3 bases and J by 4 bases. CDR3 length: 15 residues. From germline, CDR1 is SGHAT and CDR2 FQNNGV. Here the CDR3 DNA reads TGTGCCAGCAGCTTTACTAGCGAGAGAGCAGATACGCAGTATTTT. Protein sequence: CASSFTSERADTQYF.

This clonotype showed up many times. The chain recombines TRBV6-1 with TRBJ2-1; TRBD2 agrees at 10 bases. This CDR3 has 16 residues. V dropped 8 bases and J dropped 4; count of bases not matched to a gene: 11. The V gene's germline CDR1 is MNHNS and CDR2 SASEGT. The CDR3 DNA sequence: TGTGCCAGCTGTAACGCTGGGACTAGCGCATACAATGAGCAGTTCTTC. Its translation is CASCNAGTSAYNEQFF.

This clonotype was seen a handful of times. The CDR3 region is CASSLPGSLEQFF. The DNA of the CDR3 is TGCGCCAGCAGCCTCCCGGGGAGCCTTGAGCAGTTCTTC. The chain links TRBV4-1 to TRBJ2-1; D perhaps matches TRBD2 (5 bases). V gave up 4 bases and J gave up 9 bases, with 13 bases separating them. Germline CDR1 reads MGHRA; CDR2 reads YSYEKL. This CDR3 spans 13 amino acids.

This clonotype has just a few counts. The rearrangement links TRBV6-5 to TRBJ2-2, with TRBD1 identical over 7 bases. The V segment lost 1 base and the J segment 2 bases; nucleotides outside the gene matches: 1. In germline, CDR1 is MNHEY, CDR2 SVGAGI. This CDR3 region has 15 residues. The CDR3 protein is CASSYWDSNTGELFF. The CDR3 nucleotides read TGTGCCAGCAGTTACTGGGACAGCAACACCGGGGAGCTGTTTTTT.

V is TRBV2 and J is TRBJ1-1; 7 bases fit TRBD1. Germline V gene data show CDR1 as SNHLY and CDR2 as FYNNEI. This CDR3 is built from 13 residues. With V trimmed by 8 bases and J by 4 bases, 7 bases remained unmatched. This CDR3 reads CASHRQGVTEAFF. The CDR3, as DNA: TGTGCCAGCCACCGACAGGGTGTCACTGAAGCTTTCTTT.

This clonotype was seen many times. The CDR3, as DNA: TGTGCCAGCACTGGCGGGGATGGGCAAGAGACCCAGTACTTC. As protein: CASTGGDGQETQYF. V gene TRBV13 combines with J gene TRBJ2-5, with D possibly being TRBD2 (6 bases). Trimming left V 7 bases short and J 2 bases short, with 14 bases between. Germline V gene sequence: CDR1 PRHDT, CDR2 FYEKMQ (reference sequence). The CDR3 spans 14 residues.

Notes on this clonotype: This sequence may be a read error, since a much larger clone differs from it by one base. The chain has TRBV2 and TRBJ1-1, with TRBD1 matching 8 bases. J lost 3 bases, V lost 6 bases, and 3 bases had no gene match. Germline CDR1 is SNHLY and CDR2 is FYNNEI. CDR3 length equals 13 residues. This CDR3 reads CASSTDRDTEAFF. For the CDR3, the DNA is TGTGCCAGCAGCACGGACAGGGACACTGAAGCTTTCTTT.